These T cell receptor beta chains were read from a single sample in a study of OX40 agonist ivuxolimab in advanced cancers. Assay used: immunoSEQ multiplex PCR; TCRdb lists only in-frame clones, some missing. The table shows about 60,000 clones, with 91% occurring only once. Here the sequenced sample was CD4+ or CD8+ T cells sorted from blood, taken in a trial of the OX40 agonist ivuxolimab. The receptors derive from an adult with an advanced solid tumor such as melanoma, head and neck, liver or kidney cancer. Both conserved end residues are part of each CDR3. The D gene is left open where the match is weak. A clone size is listed for some rows: how often the clone was seen (once, few, many), or a class if it is expanded.

abundance,v_gene,j_gene,d_gene,CDR3nt,CDR3aa
NA,TRBV18,TRBJ2-7,NA,TGTGCCAGCTCTCCCCAAGGGGCTAGCTCCTACGAGCAGTACTTC,CASSPQGASSYEQYF
NA,TRBV29-1,TRBJ2-5,TRBD1,TGCAGCGTAAGGACAGGGGAGACCCAGTACTTC,CSVRTGETQYF
NA,TRBV6-1,TRBJ1-6,NA,TGTGCCAGCAGTGGAACAGGGAATTCACCCCTCCACTTT,CASSGTGNSPLHF
NA,TRBV7-8,TRBJ2-3,NA,TGTGCCAGCAGCTTAGGGGGGAGTGGCACAGATACGCAGTATTTT,CASSLGGSGTDTQYF
NA,TRBV4-1,TRBJ1-1,NA,TGCGCCAGCAGCCGCCATACCAATGGGGACACTGAAGCTTTCTTT,CASSRHTNGDTEAFF
NA,TRBV19,TRBJ2-6,NA,TGTGCCAGTAGTGCACGCGCTGGGGCCAACGTCCTGACTTTC,CASSARAGANVLTF
NA,TRBV7-9,TRBJ1-1,NA,TGTGCCAGCAGCTCCATATTGAACACTGAAGCTTTCTTT,CASSSILNTEAFF
NA,TRBV23-1,TRBJ2-5,TRBD2,TGCGCCAGCAGTCAATCGAGATCCCTAGCGGGAGGGCAAGAGACCCAGTACTTC,CASSQSRSLAGGQETQYF
NA,TRBV25-1,TRBJ2-1,TRBD1,TGTGCCAGCAGTGAACAGGGGGCGGGTTGGGATGAGCAGTTCTTC,CASSEQGAGWDEQFF
NA,TRBV10-3,TRBJ1-4,NA,TGTGCCATCAGTGAGTTGGGTGAAAAACTGTTTTTT,CAISELGEKLFF
NA,TRBV19,TRBJ2-5,TRBD1,TGTGCCAGTAGTGGGGGTTGGTCAGGGGGCCAAGAGACCCAGTACTTC,CASSGGWSGGQETQYF
NA,TRBV27,TRBJ2-4,NA,TGTGCCAGCAGCCGCGGTTTATGGGGCAAAAACATTCAGTACTTC,CASSRGLWGKNIQYF
NA,TRBV7-8,TRBJ2-3,NA,TGTGCCAGCAGCTCGGCTTTGAGGGGGGGCACAGATACGCAGTATTTT,CASSSALRGGTDTQYF
NA,TRBV6-1,TRBJ1-1,TRBD1,TGTGCCAGCAGTGAGGACAGGGGCACTGAAGCTTTCTTT,CASSEDRGTEAFF
once,TRBV19,TRBJ2-1,TRBD1,TGTGCCAGTAAGGACAGGTACGACAATGAGCAGTTCTTC,CASKDRYDNEQFF
NA,TRBV7-2,TRBJ1-3,NA,TGTGCCAGCAGCTTAGGCGGCATATCTGGAAACACCATATATTTT,CASSLGGISGNTIYF
NA,TRBV18,TRBJ2-3,TRBD2,TGTGCCAGCTCGAGCCTGACTAGCGGGGGGTCCGGCACAGATACGCAGTATTTT,CASSSLTSGGSGTDTQYF